One T cell receptor (beta chain) is described in this entry. The antigen remains unidentified. Isolated RNA was reverse transcribed in full, so expressed TCRB transcripts were sequenced. Libraries were prepared by immunoSEQ multiplex PCR; TCRdb keeps only in-frame clonotypes and omits some of them. The table lists under 400,000 clones, over 9.5% of them singletons. The ends lost 0 bases at V and 4 bases at J; junction bases unmatched: 7. This CDR3 is 18 amino acids long. Germline-derived CDR1 and CDR2 are SGHRS and YFSETQ. This sample is drawn from a study of beta chain features in type 1 diabetes. Findings of the study overall: For Type 1 diabetes patients, all four CD4+ subsets carried TCRB CDR3s that were moderately but significantly shorter.

The chain links TRBV5-1 to TRBJ2-1, with 13 bases aligning to TRBD2. Sequenced input: naive CD4+ T cells from blood. The sequence was obtained from a man between 18 and 29 years old in good health. The chain's CDR3 is CASSLDTSGRALYNEQFF. The CDR3 nucleotides read TGCGCCAGCAGCTTGGACACTAGCGGGAGGGCCCTATACAATGAGCAGTTCTTC. The full variable domain, in which reference TRBV5-1 and TRBJ2-1 provide the parts outside the CDR3, is KAGVTQTPRYLIKTRGQQVTLSCSPISGHRSVSWYQQTPGQGLQFLFEYFSETQRNKGNFPGRFSGRQFSNSRSEMNVSTLELGDSALYLCASSLDTSGRALYNEQFFGPGTRLTVL.